This entry lists 25 T cell receptor beta chains sequenced from one sample in a study of regulatory T cells in long-lasting Graves disease. Time point denoted: newly diagnosed GD, antithyroid drugs for less than 3 months. The TCR library was prepared using RNA isolated from PBMCs. Sequencing libraries for TCR beta were prepared with iRepertoire HTBI primers and Arm-PCR of CDR3 regions. In TCRdb, the multiplex PCR reads were re-called with MiXCR into one record per CDR3 protein. Among 680,000 or so distinct CDR3 sequences listed, approximately 15% were seen once. The sample was also reused in another study, on T cells in Graves' hyperthyroidism and ophthalmopathy.

Sequencing used peripheral blood mononuclear cells (PBMCs), obtained at new diagnosis, from a patient treated with antithyroid drugs. All receptors derive from a woman aged 25 to 39 with Graves disease.

The rearrangement joins TRBV19 to TRBJ2-1; D unresolved. Trimming stripped 1 base from V and 10 bases from J, with 11 bases between. This CDR3 has 13 amino acids. Germline-derived CDR1 and CDR2 are LNHDA and SQIVND (reference sequence). This CDR3 reads CASSIVGPGEQFF. The CDR3 nucleotides are TGTGCCAGTAGTATAGTCGGCCCCGGGGAGCAGTTCTTC.

This clonotype has ten or more counts. The chain carries TRBV28 and TRBJ2-7; possible D gene TRBD1, 6 bases. Germline loops: CDR1 MDHEN, CDR2 SYDVKM. Trimming pared 4 bases from V and 0 bases from J, leaving 13 bases between. This CDR3 comprises 15 residues. CDR3 region: CASSSQTGFSYEQYF. Here the CDR3 DNA reads TGTGCCAGCAGTTCCCAGACAGGTTTCTCCTACGAGCAGTACTTC.

This clonotype was detected many times. The rearrangement links TRBV28 to TRBJ2-7; 12 nucleotides agree with TRBD1. This CDR3 comprises 15 residues. V lost 3 bases, J lost 7 bases, and 7 bases stayed unmatched. Germline V gives CDR1 MDHEN, CDR2 SYDVKM. The CDR3 DNA follows: TGTGCCAGCAGTTTTCGGGACAGGGGGCTAGGTGAGCAGTACTTC. Amino acid sequence: CASSFRDRGLGEQYF.

This chain uses TRBV7-9 with TRBJ1-4; tentative D call: TRBD1 (6 bases). Germline CDR1 is SEHNR and CDR2 is FQNEAQ (reference sequence). The CDR3 consists of 16 residues. V lost 5 bases to trimming and J lost 0 bases, with 13 bases between them. CDR3 coding DNA: TGTGCCAGCAGCAAGACAGGTAGAGCAACTAATGAAAAACTGTTTTTT. Its translation: CASSKTGRATNEKLFF. Full variable domain (missing parts from reference TRBV7-9 and TRBJ1-4): DTGVSQNPRHKITKRGQNVTFRCDPISEHNRLYWYRQTLGQGPEFLTYFQNEAQLEKSRLLSDRFSAERPKGSFSTLEIQRTEQGDSAMYLCASSKTGRATNEKLFFGSGTQLSVL.

The rearrangement joins TRBV20-1 to TRBJ2-1, with 12 bases that match TRBD2. The germline V gene has CDR1 DFQATT and CDR2 SNEGSKA (reference sequence). Trimming took 0 bases from V and 1 from J; bases not matched to a gene: 4. The CDR3 is made up of 17 amino acids. The CDR3 protein is CSARDPSGRGSYNEQFF. The DNA of the CDR3 is TGCAGTGCTAGAGACCCTAGCGGGAGGGGGTCCTACAATGAGCAGTTCTTC.

This clonotype was detected only a few times. The chain has TRBV5-1 and TRBJ2-3, with 7 bases that match TRBD1. The germline V gene has CDR1 SGHRS and CDR2 YFSETQ. The length of the CDR3 is 15 residues. With V trimmed by 5 bases and J by 0 bases, 6 bases remained unmatched. The CDR3 nucleotides are TGCGCCAGCAGACTAACCAGGGGGAGCACAGATACGCAGTATTTT. Translating it yields CASRLTRGSTDTQYF.

This clonotype was detected only a few times. V is TRBV20-1 and J is TRBJ2-1; a possible D gene is TRBD1 (7 bases). Trimming cost V 0 bases and J 4 bases, with 13 bases left between them. The CDR3 runs 15 residues. Germline V gene sequence: CDR1 DFQATT, CDR2 SNEGSKA (reference sequence). The CDR3, as DNA: TGCAGTGCTAGAGATGGCGGGACAGTATACAATGAGCAGTTCTTC. It translates to CSARDGGTVYNEQFF.

This clonotype came up a few times. The chain uses TRBV20-1 and TRBJ1-5; a possible D gene is TRBD1 (5 bases). The V end was cut by 3 bases, the J end by 2 bases, with 14 bases between. Germline CDR1 reads DFQATT; CDR2 reads SNEGSKA (reference sequence). The CDR3 runs 15 residues. The CDR3 DNA reads TGCAGTGCTAGGTCCGGGGGATCCGGCAATCAGCCCCAGCATTTT. It encodes CSARSGGSGNQPQHF.

About this clonotype: This may be a read error, as it is one base from a much larger clone. V gene TRBV14 combines with J gene TRBJ2-3; D is uncertain. The CDR3 totals 12 residues. V shed 2 bases and J shed 2 bases, with 2 bases lying between them. Germline loops: CDR1 SGHDN, CDR2 FVKESK. CDR3 region: CASSQFTDTQYF. CDR3 sequence (DNA): TGTGCCAGCAGCCAATTCACAGATACGCAGTATTTT.

V usage is TRBV5-4 and J usage is TRBJ1-1; 7 nucleotides line up with TRBD1. Germline CDR1 SGHNT, CDR2 YYREEE (reference sequence). The ends lost 4 bases at V and 7 bases at J; junction bases unmatched: 4. The CDR3 is made up of 12 amino acids. The CDR3: CASSMGQLEAFF. CDR3 DNA sequence: TGTGCCAGCAGCATGGGACAGCTTGAAGCTTTCTTT.

The J gene is TRBJ2-3, the V gene TRBV24-1; 9 positions agree with TRBD2. V lost 6 bases to trimming and J lost 4 bases; unmatched junction nucleotides: 7. Germline assignment: CDR1 KGHDR and CDR2 SFDVKD. This CDR3 is 15 amino acids long. The CDR3 DNA sequence: TGTGCCACCAGTATAAGGACTAGCGATGCAGATACGCAGTATTTT. It specifies CATSIRTSDADTQYF.

This clonotype was found many times. The rearrangement links TRBV12-3 or TRBV12-4 to TRBJ2-5; D might be TRBD1 (6 bases). CDR3 length: 15 residues. The V end was cut by 5 bases, the J end by 5 bases, with 18 bases between. CDR3 nucleotides: TGTGCCAGCAGTGCAGCCCAGGGGTTGTGGGAGACCCAGTACTTC. This codes for CASSAAQGLWETQYF.

V and J are TRBV7-3 and TRBJ1-1; D not certain. The germline gives CDR1 SGHTA, CDR2 FQGTGA. The CDR3 consists of 13 residues. V lost 5 bases and J lost 11, with 18 bases in between. CDR3 sequence reads: CASSVTPSGGAFF. The CDR3 DNA reads TGTGCCAGCAGCGTCACTCCATCGGGTGGCGCTTTCTTT.

This clonotype was observed a handful of times. The chain carries TRBV20-1 and TRBJ2-1, with TRBD1 as a possible D gene (5 bases). Trimming stripped 6 bases from V and 5 bases from J, with 17 bases between. The CDR3 runs to 14 residues. CDR1 and CDR2 from the germline V gene are DFQATT and SNEGSKA (reference sequence). CDR3 loop: CSASRQLTDNEQFF. CDR3 bases: TGCAGTGCAAGTAGACAGCTAACCGACAATGAGCAGTTCTTC.

The rearrangement uses TRBV9 and TRBJ2-7; TRBD1 matches at 7 bases. V shed 0 bases and J 2 bases; nucleotides not matched to a gene: 8. Germline V gives CDR1 SGDLS, CDR2 YYNGEE. The CDR3 has 16 residues. The CDR3 protein is CASSVGVTGVTYEQYF. CDR3 coding DNA: TGTGCCAGCAGCGTAGGAGTTACAGGGGTAACCTACGAGCAGTACTTC.

V and J are TRBV27 and TRBJ1-6, with a possible D match to TRBD1 (5 bases). CDR1 and CDR2 from the germline V gene are MNHEY and SMNVEV (reference sequence). V was shortened by 3 bases and J by 2 bases, with 11 bases between the two germline ends. The CDR3 sequence is 16 residues long. This chain's CDR3 is CASSFEGVPYNSPLHF. The DNA for the CDR3 is TGTGCCAGCAGTTTTGAAGGGGTTCCCTATAATTCACCCCTCCACTTT.

The chain carries TRBV7-2 and TRBJ2-6; TRBD1 matches 7 bases. Trimming cost V 0 bases and J 2 bases; bases outside gene matches: 10. Germline CDR1 reads SGHTA; CDR2 reads FQGNSA. The CDR3 has 19 amino acids. In DNA form, the CDR3 reads TGTGCCAGCAGCTTAGCGGGTCGAGAAGGGGGCACTGGGGCCAACGTCCTGACTTTC. This translates into CASSLAGREGGTGANVLTF.

This clonotype was detected ten times or more. The chain joins TRBV9 to TRBJ2-5; the match to TRBD1 covers 7 bases. V was pared by 3 bases and J by 7 bases, with 12 bases of the junction left unmatched. The germline V gene encodes CDR1 SGDLS and CDR2 YYNGEE. CDR3 length: 15 residues. The CDR3 nucleotides are TGTGCCAGCAGCGCTGGGGGACAGAGGAGCGGGACCCAGTACTTC. This encodes CASSAGGQRSGTQYF.

The gene calls are TRBV13 and TRBJ2-1; the D is unclear. CDR3 length equals 14 residues. Germline assignment: CDR1 PRHDT and CDR2 FYEKMQ (reference sequence). Between the trimmed V and J ends, which lost 6 bases and 4 bases, there was a span of 13 bases. DNA of the CDR3: TGTGCCAGCAGACCGGGCCAGGCGTACAATGAGCAGTTCTTC. This encodes CASRPGQAYNEQFF.

Ten or more counts support this clonotype. This chain uses TRBV10-3 with TRBJ2-7; 9 bases map to TRBD1. CDR1 is ENHRY, CDR2 SYGVKD, per germline. This CDR3 comprises 17 residues. The junction had 13 bases not matched to a gene; V was cut back by 2 bases and J by 5 bases. CDR3 amino acids: CAISEHRGQGRWDEQYF. The CDR3 DNA sequence: TGTGCCATCAGTGAGCACCGGGGACAGGGAAGGTGGGACGAGCAGTACTTC.

This clonotype has a handful of counts. The chain has TRBV20-1 and TRBJ1-5; 7 positions agree with TRBD1. CDR1 is DFQATT and CDR2 is SNEGSKA in the germline V gene (reference sequence). The J segment lost 7 bases and the V segment lost 3 bases, leaving 15 bases of the junction unmatched. CDR3 length: 16 residues. This CDR3 reads CSASRQGVLPGQPQHF. Here the CDR3 DNA reads TGCAGTGCTAGCCGGCAGGGGGTGCTCCCTGGGCAGCCCCAGCATTTT.

A few counts support this clonotype. This chain links TRBV6-1 with TRBJ2-3; maybe TRBD2 (6 bases). The germline V gene encodes CDR1 MNHNS and CDR2 SASEGT. There are 15 residues in the CDR3. Trimming pared 10 bases from V and 2 bases from J, leaving 19 bases between. CDR3 DNA: TGTGCCACCCCCCGCGCCTGGGGGGACACAGATACGCAGTATTTT. It encodes CATPRAWGDTDTQYF.

The CDR3 DNA reads as TGCGCCAGCAGCCAAGTAGGAACGGATAAACTGGATGGCTACACCTTC. This codes for CASSQVGTDKLDGYTF. The J gene is TRBJ1-2, the V gene TRBV4-1; no clear D gene. Looked up from germline, CDR1 is MGHRA and CDR2 is YSYEKL. Trimming removed 1 base from V and 6 bases from J, with 18 bases in between. The CDR3 has 16 amino acids.

J is TRBJ2-3 and V is TRBV19; D tentatively reads TRBD1 or TRBD2 (5 bases each). CDR3 length equals 15 residues. Trimming stripped 2 bases from V and 1 base from J, with 10 bases between. The germline gives CDR1 LNHDA, CDR2 SQIVND (reference sequence). The CDR3 here is CASSITGTRTDTQYF. The DNA of the CDR3 is TGTGCCAGTAGTATAACTGGGACCCGCACAGATACGCAGTATTTT.

The chain joins TRBV20-1 to TRBJ2-7, with D possibly being TRBD1 (7 bases). The CDR3 sequence is 14 residues long. CDR1 is DFQATT and CDR2 is SNEGSKA in the germline V gene (reference sequence). The V gene lost 3 bases and the J gene lost 7 bases, with 19 bases spanning the gap. This chain's CDR3 is CSAREGAGIREQYF. As DNA, the CDR3 is TGCAGTGCTAGGGAGGGGGCAGGGATTCGGGAGCAGTACTTC.